A single sample is the source of the 9 T cell receptor beta chains below, sequenced in a study of blood T cell repertoires in COVID-19. Sequencing was performed with immunoSEQ multiplex PCR; in TCRdb, only in-frame clones are kept and a portion is missing. This sample carries 150,000 to 180,000 clones, about 90% of them seen once, and the ten largest clones take about 0.57%. The sequenced sample consisted of peripheral blood. The source of these receptors is a man in his fifties with acute or convalescent COVID-19.

CDR3 amino acids: CASSKATRGQNYEQYV. The CDR3 region has the DNA TGTGCCAGCAGCAAAGCGACCCGGGGTCAGAACTACGAGCAGTACGTC. The chain recombines TRBV21-1 with TRBJ2-7; TRBD2 is the table's D call, not checked against the DNA. TRBV21-1 is designated a pseudogene. The CDR3 contains 16 residues.

The chain joins TRBV14 to TRBJ2-4; 14 bases are a match to TRBD2. This CDR3 has 19 amino acids. Per germline, CDR1 SGHDN and CDR2 FVKESK. The ends lost 0 bases at V and 0 bases at J; junction bases unmatched: 4. DNA of the CDR3: TGTGCCAGCAGCCAAGATTCGGGACTAGCGGGAGCAGCCAAAAACATTCAGTACTTC. Residues: CASSQDSGLAGAAKNIQYF.

The rearrangement joins TRBV3-1 (or the pseudogene TRBV3-2) to TRBJ2-3; no clear D gene. Looked up from germline, CDR1 is LGHDT and CDR2 is YNNKEL (reference sequence). This CDR3 is 15 amino acids long. Between the trimmed V and J ends, which lost 0 bases and 0 bases, there was a span of 7 bases. Written as DNA, the CDR3 is TGTGCCAGCAGCCAAGAGGTTAGAAGCACAGATACGCAGTATTTT. It is translated as CASSQEVRSTDTQYF.

The chain joins TRBV19 to TRBJ2-1, with TRBD1 identical over 8 bases. The V segment lost 4 bases and the J segment 3 bases; nucleotides outside the gene matches: 5. Germline lookup yields CDR1 LNHDA and CDR2 SQIVND (reference sequence). This CDR3 has 15 residues. DNA for the CDR3: TGTGCCAGTAGTACCAGACAGGGGATCTACAATGAGCAGTTCTTC. Encoded protein: CASSTRQGIYNEQFF.

The gene calls are TRBV6-1 and TRBJ2-1, with TRBD1 matching over 10 bases. The CDR3 totals 16 residues. The V gene's germline CDR1 is MNHNS and CDR2 SASEGT. V was pared by 2 bases and J by 9 bases, with 10 bases of the junction left unmatched. The DNA of the CDR3 is TGTGCCAGCAGTGAATATTTGACAGGGGGCTGGGGTGAGCAGTTCTTC. It is translated as CASSEYLTGGWGEQFF.

This clone appeared a single time. The chain has TRBV25-1 and TRBJ2-7; no clear D gene. Germline V gives CDR1 MGHDK, CDR2 SYGVNS. The CDR3 has 13 residues. V was pared by 5 bases and J by 4 bases, with 12 bases between. CDR3 in amino acids: CASSPRFSYEQYV. CDR3 DNA: TGTGCCAGCAGTCCCCGCTTTAGTTACGAGCAGTACGTC.

The chain joins TRBV5-5 to TRBJ1-2, with D hard to call. The CDR3 extends over 13 amino acids. From germline, CDR1 is SGHKS and CDR2 YYEKEE (reference sequence). The germline V and J ends were trimmed by 3 bases and 4 bases, with 10 bases remaining between them. Here the CDR3 reads CASSSLPSYGYTF. CDR3 bases: TGTGCCAGCAGCTCGCTGCCGAGCTATGGCTACACCTTC.

The J gene is TRBJ1-5, the V gene TRBV19, with D maybe TRBD1 (5 bases). The CDR3 consists of 14 residues. The V gene lost 3 bases and the J gene lost 9 bases, with 15 bases spanning the gap. The germline CDR1 and CDR2 sequences are LNHDA and SQIVND (reference sequence). The CDR3 region is CASSISGGPRPQHF. The CDR3, as DNA: TGTGCCAGTAGTATTTCGGGGGGTCCTCGGCCCCAGCATTTT.

This chain joins TRBV30 and TRBJ2-3; unclear D gene. The CDR3 spans 12 residues. Trimming removed 2 bases at V and 3 bases at J, with 6 bases between. CDR1 GTSNPN and CDR2 SVGIG come from the germline V gene (reference sequence). The CDR3 nucleotides read TGTGCCTGGAGTTTCTTAACAGATACGCAGTATTTT. This gives the protein CAWSFLTDTQYF.